This section outlines one T cell receptor beta chain sequence together with its context. Its antigen is unidentified. Using its own MiXCR run on the 5' RACE reads, TCRdb lists one record per CDR3 protein. The sample records 35,000 to 50,000 distinct CDR3 sequences, approximately 22% being singletons. Tregs were sorted as CD4+CD25+CD127-/low cells. Study-wide results and caveats: Whole repertoires were not studied in the larger cohort, only one V-J beta rearrangement.

Germline V lookup: CDR1 SGHDT, CDR2 YYEEEE. V was cut by 4 bases and J by 5 bases, with 21 bases left in between. This CDR3 spans 16 amino acids. The sequence derives from a female donor with breast cancer. V gene TRBV5-6 combines with J gene TRBJ2-5; TRBD1 might be the D (6 bases). The specimen sequenced was Tregs sorted from blood. The CDR3 region is CASSALGQLNGETQYF. CDR3 nucleotides: TGTGCCAGCAGCGCACTAGGACAGTTAAACGGGGAGACCCAGTACTTC. Full variable domain (remainder filled in from reference TRBV5-6 and TRBJ2-5): DAGVTQSPTHLIKTRGQQVTLRCSPKSGHDTVSWYQQALGQGPQFIFQYYEEEERQRGNFPDRFSGHQFPNYSSELNVNALLLGDSALYLCASSALGQLNGETQYFGPGTRLLVL.